This T cell receptor beta chain was observed in a study of beta chain features in type 1 diabetes (dated 2018 in TCRdb). At the level of the whole study: Patients and healthy donors did not differ in mean age, gender distribution, total cell number or subset yield. In the study, TCRB repertoires of sorted circulating CD4+ T cell subsets from recently diagnosed type 1 diabetes patients were compared with those of matched healthy donors. Across all samples, approximately 100 million sorted cells were examined, and cell number per subset correlated strongly with RNA yield. Regulatory and stem cell-like memory subsets were isolated from only 8 patients and roughly 8 healthy donors, whereas naive and central memory subsets came from all 28 donors.

This clone was found a few times. Which antigen it targets is not known. Base-call qualities are not available, and no considerably larger clone is one nucleotide away. The entire isolated RNA was reverse transcribed using the High Capacity cDNA Reverse Transcription Kit, and thus expressed TCRB transcripts were sequenced. Deep immunoSEQ sequencing was performed on naive, central memory and regulatory T cell samples, with an average of approximately 4 million total reads per sample. Sorted cells were lysed in RLT buffer and RNA was extracted with DNase-treated RNeasy Micro or Mini kits, depending on cell number. Each cell subset was processed on its own to prevent cross-contamination, while patient and healthy donor samples were processed together. The immunoSEQ multiplex PCR was used to amplify TCRB sequences from cDNA, yielding 87-bp fragments that span the CDR3 region. Sequencing of the amplicons was performed on the Illumina HiSeq platform. Per the original workflow: Synthetic template baselines were used to correct PCR bias computationally, reads within Hamming distance 2 were collapsed, and singletons that could not be merged were discarded. Reads were aligned to IMGT to assign V, D and J genes, CDR3 length, and insertions or deletions at six rearrangement sites. Within each subset, clonotype counts were normalized to sorted cell number, and only after that were true diversity and Gini coefficients computed with the tcR R package. Repertoire sharing was quantified using the overlap coefficient calculated on TCRB nucleotide sequences. Out-of-frame TCRB sequences from naive cells were analyzed to stand in for the pre-selection repertoire. As stored in TCRdb, this immuneACCESS dataset retains in-frame rearrangements with V and J assigned. A fraction of the clones does not appear; measured against another copy, unresolved V genes explain less than half of the discrepancy, and the remainder lacks a known reason. V, J and clone size are those of that table, while D and trimming were read from the DNA. For this sample there are about 620,000 clones; roughly a sixth appear just once. 0.09% to 0.095% of the sample is taken by the ten largest.

A single peripheral blood draw of about 116 mL on average was collected from each donor into heparinised tubes. A BD FACSAria II was used to sort naive, central memory, regulatory and stem cell-like memory CD4+ T cells with a panel that included CD45RO, CCR7, CD25, CD127, CD95 and CD27. Purity was above 95% for every sorted population. PBMCs were isolated immediately by Lymphoprep density gradient centrifugation and stained directly without culture. Samples were stained and sorted in pairs, with one healthy donor and one patient per experiment, so that batch effects were minimized. The CDR1 and CDR2 encoded by the germline V gene are SGHDN and FVKESK. V is pared back by 4 bases and J by 4 bases, with 20 bases lying between the germline termini. The CDR3 numbers 17 residues from cysteine through phenylalanine. The kept DNA is CDR3 alone, 51 bases in frame from the first base. The study at large found these results: Naive, central memory and regulatory TCRB repertoires appeared more similar among patients than among healthy donors. PCR might favor shorter templates, but patient and control samples were amplified and corrected together, so any skew would affect both groups equally. In all four CD4+ subsets, TCRB CDR3 length was moderately but significantly shorter in type 1 diabetes patients. Only small numbers of individuals were included in the HLA sub-analyses, which left unresolved whether HLA type had any influence on TCRB rearrangement. Patients with type 1 diabetes made fewer insertions and deleted more nucleotides at VDJ recombination sites, implying thymic rearrangement abnormalities. Because cDNA was sequenced instead of genomic DNA, highly expressing activated cells could be over-represented, though the groups showed no difference in activation or CD3 levels.

This receptor chain uses TRBV14 and TRBJ1-5; the D segment cannot be called with confidence. The source material was naive CD4+ T cells from blood. The intended sense of this specimen's cell subset or site label: true naive CD4+ T cells. The receptor's source is a man in his late teens or twenties in good health. The nucleotides read TGTGCCAGCAGCCCTCACGCTTGGAAACCACTAAATCAGCCCCAGCATTTT. It translates as CASSPHAWKPLNQPQHF.